Each of the 18 T cell receptor beta chains below was sequenced from the same sample in a study of vaccination effects on CD4 cells after COVID-19. The antigens for these receptors are not known. ViraFEST assay sequencing came after antigen-specific CD4+ T cells were expanded with viral peptide pools. Scientists isolated CD4+ T cells after a roughly nine-day culture period ended. BNT162b2 vaccine or mRNA-1273 vaccine was given to participants in two doses. Using immunoSEQ multiplex PCR, the repertoire was profiled, and TCRdb retains in-frame clones only, with some absent. The sample includes about 66,000 clones, about 80% seen only once; the top ten take approximately 0.9%. This sample comprised CD4+ T cells from PBMCs cultured with HCoV-OC43 spike peptides, obtained after COVID-19 vaccination. As to subset: HCoV-OC43 spike overlapping peptide pool stimulation. These receptors all stem from a human donor who received a COVID-19 vaccine.

This chain uses TRBV7-8 with TRBJ2-3; 10 bases agree with TRBD2. This CDR3 comprises 17 residues. V was pared by 1 base and J by 5 bases, with 9 bases of the junction left unmatched. CDR1 SGHVS and CDR2 FQNEAQ come from the germline V gene. The CDR3, as DNA: TGTGCCAGCAGCTTAGGAGGTAGCGGGGGGCAGAGAGATACGCAGTATTTT. Its protein product is CASSLGGSGGQRDTQYF.

The chain employs TRBV24-1 and TRBJ1-3, with TRBD1 matching over 7 bases. The J segment lost 7 bases and the V segment lost 6 bases, leaving 8 bases of the junction unmatched. CDR3 length: 14 amino acids. Germline V gene data show CDR1 as KGHDR and CDR2 as SFDVKD. The CDR3 bases are TGTGCCACCAGTTCGGGCAGGGGGTTTAACACCATATATTTT. Residues: CATSSGRGFNTIYF.

The chain employs TRBV7-2 and TRBJ1-6, with D perhaps matching TRBD1 (5 bases). Germline V gene data show CDR1 as SGHTA and CDR2 as FQGNSA. The CDR3 runs to 16 residues. Between the trimmed V and J ends, which lost 4 bases and 7 bases, there was a span of 17 bases. The CDR3 is CASSSARDLINSPLHF. CDR3 sequence (DNA): TGTGCCAGCAGCTCTGCGAGGGACTTAATCAATTCACCCCTCCACTTT.

The V call is TRBV7-9, the J call TRBJ2-7; D not certain. Germline-derived CDR1 and CDR2 are SEHNR and FQNEAQ (reference sequence). V was trimmed by 1 base and J by 2 bases, leaving 9 bases between them. The CDR3 sequence is 14 residues long. In DNA, the CDR3 is TGTGCCAGCAGCTTAGGAGGCCTTACCTACGAGCAGTACGTC. Protein sequence: CASSLGGLTYEQYV.

V gene TRBV12-5 combines with J gene TRBJ1-1, with D unresolved. There are 12 residues in the CDR3. Germline V CDR1 and CDR2: LGHNT, FRNRAP. The ends were cut back, 1 base at V and 1 base at J, with 1 base in the middle. The CDR3 loop reads CASGLGNTEAFF. CDR3 in DNA: TGTGCTAGTGGTTTGGGGAACACTGAAGCTTTCTTT.

The rearrangement links TRBV25-1 to TRBJ2-5; TRBD1 is a possible D gene (5 bases). This CDR3 has 14 residues. The V gene lost 4 bases and the J gene lost 1 base, with 10 bases spanning the gap. Germline CDR1 MGHDK, CDR2 SYGVNS. The CDR3 here is CASSATGVQETQYF. Here the CDR3 DNA reads TGTGCCAGCAGTGCCACAGGTGTCCAAGAGACCCAGTACTTC.

This sequence joins TRBV6-5 and TRBJ2-7, with 8 bases aligning to TRBD2. V lost 6 bases, J lost 5 bases, and 6 bases stayed unmatched. Germline V gene lookup returns CDR1 MNHEY and CDR2 SVGAGI. CDR3 length: 13 amino acids. For the CDR3, the DNA is TGTGCCAGCAGCACTTCGGGGGGGAACGAGCAGTACGTC. Residues: CASSTSGGNEQYV.

The rearrangement joins TRBV7-2 to TRBJ1-2; the match to TRBD1 covers 7 bases. V was pared by 5 bases and J by 6 bases, with 3 bases of the junction left unmatched. Looked up from germline, CDR1 is SGHTA and CDR2 is FQGNSA. The CDR3 length is 12 residues. In DNA form, the CDR3 reads TGTGCCAGCAGCCTGACAGGGAATGGCTACACCTTC. This encodes CASSLTGNGYTF.

This rearrangement joins TRBV5-1 to TRBJ1-3, with D unresolved. CDR1 is SGHRS and CDR2 is YFSETQ in the germline V gene. V lost 0 bases and J 0 bases, leaving 7 bases between the germline ends. CDR3 length: 15 amino acids. CDR3 sequence reads: CASSLDGSSGNTIYF. The DNA for the CDR3 is TGCGCCAGCAGCTTGGATGGCAGCTCTGGAAACACCATATATTTT.

In nucleotides, the CDR3 is TGTGCCTGGGAGGGGGGCATGGATTCGCAGTATTTT. It codes for CAWEGGMDSQYF. This chain joins TRBV30 and TRBJ2-3; perhaps D is TRBD1 or TRBD2 (6 bases each). CDR1 is GTSNPN and CDR2 is SVGIG in the germline V gene (reference sequence). V was clipped by 5 bases and J by 10 bases, with 16 bases between them. The CDR3 loop spans 12 amino acids.

The rearrangement joins TRBV9 to TRBJ2-5; TRBD1 might be the D (6 bases). Germline values: CDR1 SGDLS, CDR2 YYNGEE. The CDR3 is made up of 15 amino acids. Trimming cost V 4 bases and J 4 bases, with 17 bases left between them. The CDR3 here is CASSFSGGGGETQYF. The CDR3 bases are TGTGCCAGCAGCTTTTCCGGTGGGGGCGGAGAGACCCAGTACTTC.

This clone was recorded once. The chain is built from TRBV28 and TRBJ1-5, with 7 nucleotides matching TRBD1. This CDR3 is 14 amino acids long. Germline V gene lookup returns CDR1 MDHEN and CDR2 SYDVKM. The V segment lost 6 bases and the J segment 6 bases; nucleotides outside the gene matches: 8. CDR3 coding DNA: TGTGCCAGCAGCCGCAGGGGGATGATTCAGCCCCAGCATTTT. Translating it yields CASSRRGMIQPQHF.

The V and J genes are TRBV9 and TRBJ1-4, with TRBD1 identical over 9 bases. The junction had 5 bases not matched to a gene; V was cut back by 0 bases and J by 8 bases. The germline V gene has CDR1 SGDLS and CDR2 YYNGEE. CDR3 length: 15 residues. CDR3 in DNA: TGTGCCAGCAGCGTAGAGTGGACAGGGGAAGAAAAACTGTTTTTT. Translating it yields CASSVEWTGEEKLFF. Variable domain in full (rest from reference TRBV9 and TRBJ1-4): DSGVTQTPKHLITATGQRVTLRCSPRSGDLSVYWYQQSLDQGLQFLIQYYNGEERAKGNILERFSAQQFPDLHSELNLSSLELGDSALYFCASSVEWTGEEKLFFGSGTQLSVL.

The rearrangement joins TRBV5-8 to TRBJ1-1; D call uncertain. Germline V gene data show CDR1 as SGHTS and CDR2 as YDEGEE. CDR3 size: 15 residues. V was pared by 2 bases and J by 0 bases, with 11 bases between. The CDR3 DNA follows: TGTGCCAGCAGCTTCCCTTTCCGGATGAACACTGAAGCTTTCTTT. Amino acids: CASSFPFRMNTEAFF.

This chain connects TRBV19 to TRBJ2-6; D possibly corresponds to TRBD2 (5 bases). The CDR3 runs to 20 residues. Germline CDR1 and CDR2: LNHDA and SQIVND (reference sequence). Trimming took off 7 bases at V and 0 bases at J, with 25 bases between the two ends. CDR3 sequence: CASTSLRGSPTSSGANVLTF. CDR3 in DNA: TGTGCCAGTACGTCCCTACGGGGTTCCCCCACTAGCTCTGGGGCCAACGTCCTGACTTTC.

The chain joins TRBV7-2 to TRBJ2-3; D unclear. The CDR3 sequence is 16 residues long. V was cut by 1 base and J by 2 bases, with 13 bases left in between. Germline CDR1 and CDR2: SGHTA and FQGNSA. CDR3 DNA: TGTGCCAGCAGCTTAGTATCCGGCAGCATCACAGATACGCAGTATTTT. Translating gives CASSLVSGSITDTQYF. The complete variable domain, with remaining parts taken from reference TRBV7-2 and TRBJ2-3, reads GAGVSQSPSNKVTEKGKDVELRCDPISGHTALYWYRQSLGQGLEFLIYFQGNSAPDKSGLPSDRFSAERTGGSVSTLTIQRTQQEDSAVYLCASSLVSGSITDTQYFGPGTRLTVL.

The rearrangement uses TRBV21-1 and TRBJ2-3. TRBV21-1 is classified as a pseudogene. This CDR3 comprises 14 residues. The CDR3 spells CASLGVRGTDTQYF. CDR3 sequence (DNA): TGTGCCAGCTTGGGGGTCCGAGGCACAGATACGCAGTATTTT.

The chain employs TRBV28 and TRBJ2-5, with D unclear. The germline V gene encodes CDR1 MDHEN and CDR2 SYDVKM. The CDR3 consists of 15 residues. The V and J ends lost 4 bases and 6 bases respectively, with 18 bases between them. CDR3 nucleotide sequence: TGTGCCAGCAGTTCTTCATCTAGTATTACGAAGACCCAGTACTTC. Protein product: CASSSSSSITKTQYF.